Detailed here is one TCR beta chain. What it binds is not known. This sample was taken from a study of shared clonotypes between healthy human individuals. About the research overall: Each donor's CD8 memory used one plate, CD8 naive two, each CD4 subset three.

V was trimmed by 0 bases and J by 0 bases, leaving 12 bases between them. Germline CDR1 reads MDHEN; CDR2 reads SYDVKM. The length of the CDR3 is 17 residues. Findings of the study overall: Among several donors, roughly 5% of naive CD4 clonotypes were found in common. Large depth notwithstanding, sorted-subset sequencing proved incomplete by rarefaction. Donor clonotype sharing was expected to depend on sequencing depth.

Some clones are missing from TCRdb's copy, which holds only in-frame ones; the method was immunoSEQ multiplex PCR. This table has around 2.5 million clones, approximately 94% appearing once. V usage is TRBV28 and J usage is TRBJ1-5; D call uncertain. This sequence originates from a man younger than 35 in good health. Some clones in this sample may be carry-over from other donors' samples. The source material was naive CD4+ T cells from PBMCs. Subset specified: CD45RA+ positively selected. Here the CDR3 reads CASSLWRGQNSNQPQHF. CDR3 in DNA: TGTGCCAGCAGTTTATGGAGAGGGCAGAATAGCAATCAGCCCCAGCATTTT.